This passage covers 19 T cell receptor beta chains from one sample sequenced in a study of cytomegalovirus exposure and HLA in healthy donors. PCR amplification relied on 60 Vbeta primers (plus 13 Jbeta primers). Sequencing was performed with immunoSEQ multiplex PCR; in TCRdb, only in-frame clones are kept and a portion is missing. The sample records some 240,000 clones, around four fifths being singletons. Sequencing was carried out using PBMCs. The receptor set was obtained from a male donor in good health and CMV-seronegative.

The V call is TRBV28, the J call TRBJ1-2; D not resolved. Germline lookup yields CDR1 MDHEN and CDR2 SYDVKM. V was trimmed by 2 bases and J by 4 bases, leaving 5 bases between them. The CDR3 length is 12 residues. The CDR3 reads CASSLLFYGYTF. The CDR3 DNA is TGTGCCAGCAGTTTACTGTTCTATGGCTACACCTTC.

The chain couples TRBV5-6 to TRBJ2-5; a weak D match, TRBD2 (6 bases). The CDR3 is 16 residues long. Germline-derived CDR1 and CDR2 are SGHDT and YYEEEE. Trimming shortened V by 4 bases and J by 0 bases, and 16 bases separated the two germline ends. CDR3 loop: CASSPISGSDQETQYF. The DNA of the CDR3 is TGTGCCAGCAGCCCAATAAGCGGGTCGGACCAAGAGACCCAGTACTTC.

The chain is built from TRBV18 and TRBJ2-1; no clear D gene. Germline V gene data show CDR1 as KGHSH and CDR2 as LQKENI. Trimming cost V 5 bases and J 3 bases, with 8 bases left between them. The CDR3 length is 13 residues. The CDR3 DNA reads TGTGCCAGCTCAGATGCAGGCTACAATGAGCAGTTCTTC. Translating gives CASSDAGYNEQFF.

The rearrangement uses TRBV7-8 and TRBJ1-1; no clear D gene. This CDR3 is built from 12 residues. V lost 3 bases and J 6 bases, leaving 8 bases between the germline ends. The V gene's germline CDR1 is SGHVS and CDR2 FQNEAQ. The CDR3 protein is CASSFGRAEAFF. The CDR3 nucleotides are TGTGCCAGCAGCTTTGGGAGGGCTGAAGCTTTCTTT.

V and J are TRBV19 and TRBJ1-1; no firm D call. This CDR3 spans 12 amino acids. Germline V gene data show CDR1 as LNHDA and CDR2 as SQIVND (reference sequence). V was shortened by 7 bases and J by 1 base, with 7 bases between the two germline ends. The CDR3 protein is CASMPGNTEAFF. CDR3 nucleotide sequence: TGTGCCAGTATGCCCGGGAACACTGAAGCTTTCTTT.

This clone came up a few times. This chain connects TRBV6-6 to TRBJ1-5, with D possibly matching TRBD1 (6 bases). The CDR3 extends over 15 amino acids. Trimming pared 5 bases from V and 4 bases from J, leaving 15 bases between. CDR1 and CDR2 (germline): MNHNY, SVGAGI (reference sequence). CDR3 amino acids: CASSSSGRGNQPQHF. CDR3 nucleotides: TGTGCCAGCAGTAGTTCTGGTAGGGGGAATCAGCCCCAGCATTTT.

The chain is built from TRBV29-1 and TRBJ2-1, with TRBD2 matching 8 bases. V was pared by 4 bases and J by 9 bases, with 8 bases of the junction left unmatched. The germline gives CDR1 SQVTM, CDR2 ANQGSEA. This CDR3 contains 13 residues. In DNA form, the CDR3 reads TGCAGCGTTGTGACTAGCGTTTTGGGTGAGCAGTTCTTC. Its protein product is CSVVTSVLGEQFF.

The V call is TRBV28, the J call TRBJ1-1, with D hard to call. V was trimmed by 4 bases and J by 5 bases, leaving 14 bases between them. Germline lookup yields CDR1 MDHEN and CDR2 SYDVKM. This CDR3 region has 14 residues. The CDR3 DNA reads TGTGCCAGCAGTTATCGAGGGAGGAGGACTGAAGCTTTCTTT. The encoded protein is CASSYRGRRTEAFF.

The V and J genes are TRBV4-2 and TRBJ1-1, with D possibly being TRBD1 (5 bases). Trimming cost V 0 bases and J 7 bases, with 9 bases left between them. Germline V gene data show CDR1 as LGHNA and CDR2 as YNFKEQ. The length of the CDR3 is 13 residues. The CDR3 loop reads CASSQERQFEAFF. The CDR3 DNA reads as TGTGCCAGCAGCCAAGAAAGACAGTTTGAAGCTTTCTTT.

The rearrangement links TRBV13 to TRBJ2-7; 14 bases fit TRBD2. Trimming at V came to 5 bases and at J to 2 bases, leaving 5 bases not matched to a gene. The CDR3 has 16 amino acids. CDR1 is PRHDT, CDR2 FYEKMQ, per germline (reference sequence). This CDR3 reads CASSLGLAGAPYEQYF. CDR3 DNA: TGTGCCAGCAGCCTGGGACTAGCGGGAGCCCCCTACGAGCAGTACTTC. The entire variable domain, with the rest obtained from reference TRBV13 and TRBJ2-7, is as follows: AAGVIQSPRHLIKEKRETATLKCYPIPRHDTVYWYQQGPGQDPQFLISFYEKMQSDKGSIPDRFSAQQFSDYHSELNMSSLELGDSALYFCASSLGLAGAPYEQYFGPGTRLTVT.

The chain is built from TRBV5-1 and TRBJ2-7; TRBD2 agrees at 9 bases. With 0 bases clipped from V and 7 bases from J, the junction kept 8 bases outside the gene matches. CDR1 is SGHRS, CDR2 YFSETQ, per germline. The CDR3 runs to 15 residues. CDR3 coding DNA: TGCGCCAGCAGCTTGGCTCCTAGCGGGACTGGTGAGCAGTACTTC. Amino acid sequence: CASSLAPSGTGEQYF.

This chain connects TRBV29-1 to TRBJ1-4, with unresolved D. The CDR3 is 14 residues long. Trimming shortened V by 4 bases and J by 4 bases, and 13 bases separated the two germline ends. The germline gives CDR1 SQVTM, CDR2 ANQGSEA. The CDR3 DNA sequence: TGCAGCGTTGCCGACGGAGGATATAATGAAAAACTGTTTTTT. Its translation: CSVADGGYNEKLFF.

This clone was counted only a few times. The chain carries TRBV27 and TRBJ2-5; 7 bases fit TRBD1. Unmatched junction bases numbered 5, after V lost 8 bases and J lost 5 bases. Germline CDR1 reads MNHEY; CDR2 reads SMNVEV (reference sequence). The CDR3 is 12 residues long. The CDR3: CASAGQAETQYF. The DNA for the CDR3 is TGTGCCAGCGCCGGACAGGCCGAGACCCAGTACTTC.

The CDR3, as DNA: TGCGCCAGCAGCCTACACCCCGGGACAGGGGGCTTTTCGAGCAATCAGCCCCAGCATTTT. Translated, it gives CASSLHPGTGGFSSNQPQHF. The chain carries TRBV5-1 and TRBJ1-5, with TRBD1 matching over 12 bases. From germline, CDR1 is SGHRS and CDR2 YFSETQ. The CDR3 is 20 amino acids. V was pared by 4 bases and J by 1 base, with 15 bases of the junction left unmatched. Using reference TRBV5-1 and TRBJ1-5 for the parts outside the CDR3, the full variable domain is KAGVTQTPRYLIKTRGQQVTLSCSPISGHRSVSWYQQTPGQGLQFLFEYFSETQRNKGNFPGRFSGRQFSNSRSEMNVSTLELGDSALYLCASSLHPGTGGFSSNQPQHFGDGTRLSIL.

The J gene is TRBJ2-7, the V gene TRBV5-5; TRBD2 aligns across 9 bases. CDR1 SGHKS and CDR2 YYEKEE come from the germline V gene (reference sequence). V gave up 4 bases and J gave up 4 bases; unmatched junction bases: 6. This CDR3 is 14 amino acids long. The CDR3 nucleotides read TGTGCCAGCAGCCCCCTGCGGGAGGGGTACGAGCAGTACTTC. Residues: CASSPLREGYEQYF.

The DNA of the CDR3 is TGTGCCAGCAGCCGCTGGGGGGTTGGCACTGAAGCTTTCTTT. Protein: CASSRWGVGTEAFF. The chain uses TRBV7-8 and TRBJ1-1, with D perhaps TRBD1 (5 bases). Trimming shortened V by 5 bases and J by 4 bases, and 14 bases separated the two germline ends. CDR3 size: 14 residues. The V gene's germline CDR1 is SGHVS and CDR2 FQNEAQ. Full variable domain (remainder filled in from reference TRBV7-8 and TRBJ1-1): GAGVSQSPRYKVAKRGQDVALRCDPISGHVSLFWYQQALGQGPEFLTYFQNEAQLDKSGLPSDRFFAERPEGSVSTLKIQRTQQEDSAVYLCASSRWGVGTEAFFGQGTRLTVV.

The chain carries TRBV4-2 and TRBJ2-7; the match to TRBD2 covers 10 bases. The V gene's germline CDR1 is LGHNA and CDR2 YNFKEQ. V was clipped by 1 base and J by 3 bases; unmatched bases: 12. The length of the CDR3 is 18 residues. CDR3 region: CASSQVGTSASSHYEQYF. In DNA, the CDR3 is TGTGCCAGCAGCCAAGTAGGGACTAGCGCCTCATCCCACTACGAGCAGTACTTC.

V usage is TRBV5-1 and J usage is TRBJ2-2; possibly TRBD2 for D (6 bases). The CDR3 runs to 15 residues. The germline V gene encodes CDR1 SGHRS and CDR2 YFSETQ. The V end was cut by 0 bases, the J end by 5 bases, with 11 bases between. CDR3 nucleotide sequence: TGCGCCAGCAGCTTGGTTGAAGGGAGGACCGGGGAGCTGTTTTTT. Amino acids: CASSLVEGRTGELFF.

The chain employs TRBV6-4 and TRBJ2-1, with TRBD2 matching 10 bases. This CDR3 spans 13 amino acids. Germline loops: CDR1 MRHNA, CDR2 SNTAGT. V lost 7 bases and J lost 8; bases outside the gene matches: 5. CDR3 sequence reads: CASTSGSGDEQFF. The CDR3 nucleotides read TGTGCCAGCACTAGCGGGAGTGGGGATGAGCAGTTCTTC.